This TCR beta chain was retrieved from a study of technical replicates of blood from a handful of donors. Produced via immunoSEQ multiplex PCR; TCRdb's table is partial and in-frame only. The profile covers roughly 70,000 clones, with around 93% appearing a single time and about 0.25% taken by the ten largest. Germline values: CDR1 KGHSH, CDR2 LQKENI. V trimming: 4 bases; J trimming: 3 bases; junction bases outside the gene matches: 15. CDR3 length: 18 amino acids. The TCR sequence derives from a human donor in good health. The specimen sequenced was T cells isolated from PBMCs. V gene TRBV18 combines with J gene TRBJ2-7; TRBD1 matches 10 bases. The CDR3 coding sequence is TGTGCCAGCTCACTTCAATCCGACGGGACAGGGGAAAACTACGAGCAGTACTTC. This gives the protein CASSLQSDGTGENYEQYF.